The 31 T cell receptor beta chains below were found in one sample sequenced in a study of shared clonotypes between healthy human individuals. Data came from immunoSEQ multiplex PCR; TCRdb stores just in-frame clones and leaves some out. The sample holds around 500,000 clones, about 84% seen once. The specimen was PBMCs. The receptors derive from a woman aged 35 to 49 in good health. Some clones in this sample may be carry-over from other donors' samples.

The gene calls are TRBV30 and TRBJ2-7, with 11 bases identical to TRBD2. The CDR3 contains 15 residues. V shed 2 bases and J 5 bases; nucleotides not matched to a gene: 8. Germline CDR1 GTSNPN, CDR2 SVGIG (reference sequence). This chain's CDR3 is CAWSLAGGGWHEQYF. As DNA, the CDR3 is TGTGCCTGGAGTCTAGCGGGAGGAGGGTGGCACGAGCAGTACTTC.

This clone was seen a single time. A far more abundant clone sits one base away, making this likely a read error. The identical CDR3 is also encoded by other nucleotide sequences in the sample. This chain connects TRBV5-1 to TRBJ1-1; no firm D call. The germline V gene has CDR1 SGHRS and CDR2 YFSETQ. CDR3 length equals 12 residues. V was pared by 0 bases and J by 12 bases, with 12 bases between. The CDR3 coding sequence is TGCGCCAGCAGCTTGGAGAATGCGACCCCTTTCTTT. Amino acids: CASSLENATPFF.

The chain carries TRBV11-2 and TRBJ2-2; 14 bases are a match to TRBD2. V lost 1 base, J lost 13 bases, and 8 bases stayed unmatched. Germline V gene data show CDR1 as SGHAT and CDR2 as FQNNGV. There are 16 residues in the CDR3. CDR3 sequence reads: CASSLAYPGLAGALFF. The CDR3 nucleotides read TGTGCCAGCAGCTTAGCCTATCCGGGACTAGCGGGAGCGCTGTTTTTT.

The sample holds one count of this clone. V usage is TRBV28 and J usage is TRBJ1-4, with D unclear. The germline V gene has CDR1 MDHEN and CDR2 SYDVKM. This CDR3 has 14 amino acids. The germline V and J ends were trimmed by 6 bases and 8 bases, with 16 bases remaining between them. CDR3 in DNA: TGTGCCAGCAGAGTATTGTATGGGCGCGAAAAACTGTTTTTT. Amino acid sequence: CASRVLYGREKLFF.

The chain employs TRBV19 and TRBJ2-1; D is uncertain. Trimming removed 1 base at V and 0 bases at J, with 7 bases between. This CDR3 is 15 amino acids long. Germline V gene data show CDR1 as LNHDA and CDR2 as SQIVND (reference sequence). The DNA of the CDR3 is TGTGCCAGTAGTATAGTTCCGATCTCCTACAATGAGCAGTTCTTC. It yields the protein CASSIVPISYNEQFF.

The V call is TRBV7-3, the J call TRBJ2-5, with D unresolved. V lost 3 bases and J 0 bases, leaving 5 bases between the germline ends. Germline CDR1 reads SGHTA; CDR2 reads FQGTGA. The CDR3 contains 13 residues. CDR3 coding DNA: TGTGCCAGCAGCTTTGGCAACCAAGAGACCCAGTACTTC. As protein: CASSFGNQETQYF. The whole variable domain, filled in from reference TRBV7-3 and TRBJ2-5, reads GAGVSQTPSNKVTEKGKYVELRCDPISGHTALYWYRQSLGQGPEFLIYFQGTGAADDSGLPNDRFFAVRPEGSVSTLKIQRTERGDSAVYLCASSFGNQETQYFGPGTRLLVL.

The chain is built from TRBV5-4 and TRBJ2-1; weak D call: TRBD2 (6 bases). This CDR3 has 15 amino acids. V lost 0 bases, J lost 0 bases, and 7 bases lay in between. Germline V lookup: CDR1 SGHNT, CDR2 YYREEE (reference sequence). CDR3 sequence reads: CASSLVGGSYNEQFF. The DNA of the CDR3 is TGTGCCAGCAGCTTGGTGGGGGGCTCCTACAATGAGCAGTTCTTC.

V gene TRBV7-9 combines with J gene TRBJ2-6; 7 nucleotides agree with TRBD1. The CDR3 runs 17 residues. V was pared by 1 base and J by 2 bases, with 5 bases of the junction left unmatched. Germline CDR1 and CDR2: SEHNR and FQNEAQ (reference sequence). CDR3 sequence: CASSLGRGSAGANVLTF. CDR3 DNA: TGTGCCAGCAGCTTAGGCAGGGGGTCCGCTGGGGCCAACGTCCTGACTTTC.

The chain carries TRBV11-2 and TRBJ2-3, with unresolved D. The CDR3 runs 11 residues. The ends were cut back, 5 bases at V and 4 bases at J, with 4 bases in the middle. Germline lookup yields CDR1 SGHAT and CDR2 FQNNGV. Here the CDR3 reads CASSPADTQYF. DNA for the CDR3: TGTGCCAGCAGCCCGGCAGATACGCAGTATTTT.

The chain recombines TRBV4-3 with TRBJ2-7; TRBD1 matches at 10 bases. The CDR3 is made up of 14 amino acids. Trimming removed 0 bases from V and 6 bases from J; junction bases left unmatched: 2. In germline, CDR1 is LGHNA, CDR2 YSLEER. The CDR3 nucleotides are TGCGCCAGCAGCCAAGATGGGACAGGGGTCGAGCAGTACTTC. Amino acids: CASSQDGTGVEQYF.

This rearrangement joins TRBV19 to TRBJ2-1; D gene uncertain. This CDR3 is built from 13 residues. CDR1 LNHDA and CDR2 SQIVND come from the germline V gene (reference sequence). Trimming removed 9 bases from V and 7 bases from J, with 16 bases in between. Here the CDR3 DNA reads TGTGCCAGCGTCGGGCAGATTAGGAATGAGCAGTTCTTC. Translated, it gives CASVGQIRNEQFF.

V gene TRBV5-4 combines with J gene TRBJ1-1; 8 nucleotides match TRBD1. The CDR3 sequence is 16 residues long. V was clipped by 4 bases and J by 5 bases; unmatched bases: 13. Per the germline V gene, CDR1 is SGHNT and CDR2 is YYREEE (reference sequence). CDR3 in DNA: TGTGCCAGCAGCCCGGGGAAGCAGGGGGCAAAGACTGAAGCTTTCTTT. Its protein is CASSPGKQGAKTEAFF.

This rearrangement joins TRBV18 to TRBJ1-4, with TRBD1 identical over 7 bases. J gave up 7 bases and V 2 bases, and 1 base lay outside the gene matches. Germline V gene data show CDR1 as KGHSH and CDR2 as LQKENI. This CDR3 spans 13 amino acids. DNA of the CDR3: TGTGCCAGCTCACCAGCAGGGGGTGAAAAACTGTTTTTT. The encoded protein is CASSPAGGEKLFF.

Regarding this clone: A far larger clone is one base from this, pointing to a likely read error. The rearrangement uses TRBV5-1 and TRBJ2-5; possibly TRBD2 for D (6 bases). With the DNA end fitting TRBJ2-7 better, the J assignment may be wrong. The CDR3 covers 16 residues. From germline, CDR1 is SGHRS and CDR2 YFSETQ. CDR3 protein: CASGLVPGLLAYEQYF. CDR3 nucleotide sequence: TGCGCCAGCGGCTTGGTCCCGGGACTTTTAGCCTACGAGCAGTACTTC.

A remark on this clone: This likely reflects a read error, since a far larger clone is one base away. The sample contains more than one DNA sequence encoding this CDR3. CDR3: CASRIDRGLLNTEAFF. The CDR3 DNA sequence: TGTGCCAGCAGAATCGACAGGGGGCTATTGAACACTGAAGCTTTCTTC. The chain employs TRBV28 and TRBJ1-1; 10 bases agree with TRBD1. CDR3 length: 16 residues. The germline gives CDR1 MDHEN, CDR2 SYDVKM.

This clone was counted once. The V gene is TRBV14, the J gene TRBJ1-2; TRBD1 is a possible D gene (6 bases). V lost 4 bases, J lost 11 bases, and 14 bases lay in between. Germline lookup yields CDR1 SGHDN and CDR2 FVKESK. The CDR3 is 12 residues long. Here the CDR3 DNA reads TGTGCCAGCAGCCCGAACAGGGAAAGATACACCTTC. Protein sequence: CASSPNRERYTF.

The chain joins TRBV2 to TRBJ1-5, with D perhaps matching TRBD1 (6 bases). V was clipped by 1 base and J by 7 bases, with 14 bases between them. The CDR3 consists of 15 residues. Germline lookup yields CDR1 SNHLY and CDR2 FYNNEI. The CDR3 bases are TGTGCCAGCAGTGAAGGAGGGGGTGGTGGGCAGCCCCAGCATTTT. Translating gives CASSEGGGGGQPQHF.

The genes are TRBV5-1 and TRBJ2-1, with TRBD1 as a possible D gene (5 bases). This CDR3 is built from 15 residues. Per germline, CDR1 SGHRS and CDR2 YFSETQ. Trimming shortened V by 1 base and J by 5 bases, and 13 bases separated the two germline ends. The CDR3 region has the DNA TGCGCCAGCAGCTTGCGCCCGGTACAGGACAATGAGCAGTTCTTC. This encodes CASSLRPVQDNEQFF.

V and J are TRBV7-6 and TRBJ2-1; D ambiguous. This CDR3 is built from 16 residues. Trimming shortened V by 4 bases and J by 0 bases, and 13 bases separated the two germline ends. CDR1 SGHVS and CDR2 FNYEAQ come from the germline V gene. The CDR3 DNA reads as TGTGCCAGCAGCTACACCGCCGGCCGCTCCTACAATGAGCAGTTCTTC. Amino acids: CASSYTAGRSYNEQFF.

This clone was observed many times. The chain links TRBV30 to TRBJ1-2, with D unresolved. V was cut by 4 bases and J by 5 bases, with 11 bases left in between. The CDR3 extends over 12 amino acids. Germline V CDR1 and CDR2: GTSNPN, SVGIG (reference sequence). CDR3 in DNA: TGTGCCTGGAATCCCGGACTTTATGGCTACACCTTC. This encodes CAWNPGLYGYTF.

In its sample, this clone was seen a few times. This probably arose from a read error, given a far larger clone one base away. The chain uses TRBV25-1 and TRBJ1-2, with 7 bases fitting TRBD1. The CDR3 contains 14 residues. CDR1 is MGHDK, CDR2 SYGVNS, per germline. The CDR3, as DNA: TGTGCCGGCAGTGCAGGGACAGACCACTATGGCTACACCTTC. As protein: CAGSAGTDHYGYTF.

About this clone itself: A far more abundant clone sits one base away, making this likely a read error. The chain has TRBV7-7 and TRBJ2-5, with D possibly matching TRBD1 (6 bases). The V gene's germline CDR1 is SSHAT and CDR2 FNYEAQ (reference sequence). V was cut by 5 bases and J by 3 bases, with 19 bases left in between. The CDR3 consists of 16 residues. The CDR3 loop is CASSHNLEGQEETQYF. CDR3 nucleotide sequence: TGTGCCAGCAGCCATAATTTAGAGGGACAAGAAGAGACCCAGTACTTC.

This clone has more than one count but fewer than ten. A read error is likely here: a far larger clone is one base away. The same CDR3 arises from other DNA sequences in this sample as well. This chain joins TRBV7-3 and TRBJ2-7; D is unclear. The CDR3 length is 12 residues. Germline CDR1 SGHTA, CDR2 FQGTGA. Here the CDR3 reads CASSQGPEQVPF. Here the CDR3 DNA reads TGTGCTAGCAGCCAAGGCCCCGAGCAGGTTCCCTTC.

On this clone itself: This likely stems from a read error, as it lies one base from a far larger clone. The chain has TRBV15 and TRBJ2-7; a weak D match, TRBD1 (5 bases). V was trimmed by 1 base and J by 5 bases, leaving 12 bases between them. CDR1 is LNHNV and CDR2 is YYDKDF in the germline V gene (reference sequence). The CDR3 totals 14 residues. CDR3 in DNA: TGTGCCACCAGCAGAGGCAGGGCCCTGAACGAGCAGTACTTC. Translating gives CATSRGRALNEQYF.

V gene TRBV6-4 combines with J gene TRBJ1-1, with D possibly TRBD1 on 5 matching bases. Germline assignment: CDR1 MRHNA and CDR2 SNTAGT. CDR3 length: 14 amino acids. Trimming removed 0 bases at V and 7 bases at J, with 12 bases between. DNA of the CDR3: TGTGCCAGCAGTGACTCCTCAGGGAGCGGTGAAGCTTTCTTT. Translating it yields CASSDSSGSGEAFF.

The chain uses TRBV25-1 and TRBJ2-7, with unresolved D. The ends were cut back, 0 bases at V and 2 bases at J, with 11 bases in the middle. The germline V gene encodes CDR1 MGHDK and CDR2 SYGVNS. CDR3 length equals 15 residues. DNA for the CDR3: TGTGCCAGCAGTGAATATAAAGCGAGAACCTACGAGCAGTACTTC. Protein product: CASSEYKARTYEQYF.

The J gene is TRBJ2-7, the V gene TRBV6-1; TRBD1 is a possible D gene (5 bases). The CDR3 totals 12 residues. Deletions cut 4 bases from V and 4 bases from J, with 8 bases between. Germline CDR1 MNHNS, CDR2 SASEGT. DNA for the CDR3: TGTGCCAGCAGTGTCCAGGGTTACGAGCAGTACTTC. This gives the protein CASSVQGYEQYF.

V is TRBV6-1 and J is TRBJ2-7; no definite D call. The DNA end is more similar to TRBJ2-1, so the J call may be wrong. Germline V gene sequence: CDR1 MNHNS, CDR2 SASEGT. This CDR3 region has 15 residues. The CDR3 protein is CASSEMLGSYNEQFF. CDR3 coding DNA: TGTGCCAGCAGTGAAATGCTGGGTTCCTACAATGAGCAGTTCTTC.

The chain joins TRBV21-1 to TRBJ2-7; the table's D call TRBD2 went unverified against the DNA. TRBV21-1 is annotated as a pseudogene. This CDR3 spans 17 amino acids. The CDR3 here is CATPCTGTSGTSYEQYF. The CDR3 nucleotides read TGTGCCACCCCCTGTACCGGGACTAGCGGGACCTCCTACGAGCAGTACTTC.

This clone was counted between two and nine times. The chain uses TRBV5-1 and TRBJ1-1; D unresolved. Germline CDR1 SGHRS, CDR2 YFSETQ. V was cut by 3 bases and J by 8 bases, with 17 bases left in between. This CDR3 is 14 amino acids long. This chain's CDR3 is CASSSQATAVEAFF. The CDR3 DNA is TGCGCCAGCAGCTCCCAGGCTACGGCAGTCGAAGCTTTCTTT.

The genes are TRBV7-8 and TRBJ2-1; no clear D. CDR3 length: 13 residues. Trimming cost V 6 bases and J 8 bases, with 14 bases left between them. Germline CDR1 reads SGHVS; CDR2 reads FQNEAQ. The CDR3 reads CASSEAFSHEQFF. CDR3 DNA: TGTGCCAGCAGTGAAGCATTTTCCCATGAGCAGTTCTTC.